The clone carrying this T cell receptor beta chain was counted only a few times. Its antigen remains unknown. This sample is part of a study of persistence of HIV-infected CD4 T cells. On the study more broadly: Median time on suppressive ART was seven to nine years.

Overlapping HIV-1 Gag 15-mer peptides at 1 ug per peptide per mL were used. CD4+ T cells upregulating both CD40 ligand and CD69 were sorted as responding cells. Before stimulation, PBMCs underwent CD8+ T cell depletion. The immunoSEQ assay was version 4, run in survey mode. Genomic DNA was diluted to around 9.3 ng/uL, up to about 1 ug per sample. The repertoire was sequenced with immunoSEQ multiplex PCR; TCRdb's copy has only in-frame clones and lacks some. This sample has tens of thousands of clones, with under 80% found just once. The J segment lost 0 bases and the V segment lost 0 bases, leaving 5 bases of the junction unmatched. The germline gives CDR1 SGHNT, CDR2 YYREEE (reference sequence). This CDR3 has 17 amino acids.

The chain combines TRBV5-4 with TRBJ2-2; 7 bases are a match to TRBD1. This TCR was sampled from an adult man with HIV who was CMV-seropositive. The source material was CD4+ T cells sorted from PBMCs after approximately 20-hour stimulation, sampled from a patient who received antiretroviral therapy. In DNA form, the CDR3 reads TGTGCCAGCAGCTTGGGGCGAGGGGGCGCGAACACCGGGGAGCTGTTTTTT. Amino acids: CASSLGRGGANTGELFF.